Sequencing of this T cell receptor (beta chain) was carried out in a study of blood T cells in healthy people across ages. Whole-study findings and limits: Aged donors had fewer naive CD4+ cells and lower diversity than long-lived donors.

Combining a sample-barcoded 5' primer with a J-beta primer mix, a second PCR ran for roughly 7 to 11 cycles. In TCRdb, the 5' RACE reads were re-called with MiXCR into one record per CDR3 protein. The sample has 540,000 or so distinct CDR3 sequences; 24% are singletons. As to this clonotype: The antigen remains undetermined.

V gave up 6 bases and J gave up 3 bases, with 15 bases separating them. Germline lookup yields CDR1 MDHEN and CDR2 SYDVKM. The CDR3 is 15 amino acids. The sample was also linked to a second study, of T cells of mothers and their children. That work states: The effect of thymic selection on TCR recombination output is similar between related and unrelated pairs. No persistent microchimeric T cell clones were detected at about 93 clones per million clonotypes sensitivity.

The sample taken for sequencing was blood. This TCR was sampled from a boy younger than 18 in good health. The J gene is TRBJ2-4, the V gene TRBV28, with unresolved D. The CDR3 DNA is TGTGCCAGCAGCCAGACGGGTTTTAGCAAAAACATTCAGTACTTC. Amino acid sequence: CASSQTGFSKNIQYF.